The 19 T cell receptor beta chains presented below share a single source sample, sequenced in a study of human T cells and chemical hapten exposure. TCRdb reprocessed the RACE reads via MiXCR and lists one record per CDR3 protein. Here the sample spans about 40,000 distinct CDR3 sequences, roughly a tenth being singletons. Sample time point: pre-sensitization, week 0. Indicated treatment: therapeutic diphenylcyclopropenone sensitization with weekly scalp DPC. This specimen consisted of whole blood, obtained in connection with sensitization to the hapten diphenylcyclopropenone (DPC). Receptors were obtained from a young man with alopecia areata. Some clones in this sample may be carry-over from other donors' samples.

This clonotype was seen many times. This chain uses TRBV30 with TRBJ1-1, with a weak D call TRBD1 (5 bases). The V gene lost 4 bases and the J gene lost 5 bases, with 11 bases spanning the gap. Germline V lookup: CDR1 GTSNPN, CDR2 SVGIG (reference sequence). CDR3 length equals 12 residues. CDR3 region: CAWMQGGTEAFF. CDR3 DNA sequence: TGTGCCTGGATGCAGGGTGGGACTGAAGCTTTCTTT.

The gene calls are TRBV3-1 and TRBJ2-5, with 7 positions matching TRBD1. This CDR3 has 14 residues. V lost 1 base and J lost 3; bases outside the gene matches: 2. CDR1 is LGHDT and CDR2 is YNNKEL in the germline V gene (reference sequence). The CDR3 sequence: CASSQVRGKETQYF. CDR3 sequence (DNA): TGTGCCAGCAGCCAAGTCAGGGGGAAAGAGACCCAGTACTTC.

The V and J genes are TRBV7-2 and TRBJ2-1, with 9 bases aligning to TRBD2. Trimming removed 1 base from V and 2 bases from J; junction bases left unmatched: 0. The CDR3 sequence is 15 residues long. In germline, CDR1 is SGHTA, CDR2 FQGNSA. CDR3 sequence: CASSLGGRAYNEQFF. CDR3 bases: TGTGCCAGCAGCTTAGGCGGGAGGGCCTACAATGAGCAGTTCTTC.

This clonotype appeared once. The genes are TRBV4-1 and TRBJ1-2; TRBD1 might be the D (6 bases). CDR1 is MGHRA and CDR2 is YSYEKL in the germline V gene. The V end lost 7 bases, the J end lost 6 bases, and 12 bases lay between the germline ends. The CDR3 is 12 residues long. Here the CDR3 DNA reads TGCGCCAGCATATTGGGGGCAAATGGCTACACCTTC. Translation: CASILGANGYTF.

This clonotype was counted at least ten times. The CDR3 coding sequence is TGTGCCAGCAGCATCCGGGACAGGGTGGAGACCGGGGAGCTGTTTTTT. Residues: CASSIRDRVETGELFF. The rearrangement joins TRBV2 to TRBJ2-2, with 9 bases that match TRBD1. CDR1 is SNHLY and CDR2 is FYNNEI in the germline V gene. The length of the CDR3 is 16 residues. With V trimmed by 6 bases and J by 5 bases, 10 bases remained unmatched.

The V and J genes are TRBV20-1 and TRBJ2-5; 9 positions match TRBD1. Per germline, CDR1 DFQATT and CDR2 SNEGSKA (reference sequence). The CDR3 consists of 13 residues. V shed 6 bases, J shed 4 bases, and the junction held 6 bases outside the gene matches. The CDR3 nucleotides are TGCAGTGCCGACGGGACAGGGAGAGAGACCCAGTACTTC. It codes for CSADGTGRETQYF.

The CDR3 loop reads CASSLESPLGGGEQYV. CDR3 DNA: TGTGCCAGCAGCTTAGAATCCCCACTAGGGGGAGGCGAGCAGTACGTC. V and J are TRBV7-9 and TRBJ2-7; D may be TRBD1 or TRBD2 (6 bases each). Trimming removed 1 base at V and 6 bases at J, with 19 bases between. The CDR3 has 16 amino acids. Germline lookup yields CDR1 SEHNR and CDR2 FQNEAQ (reference sequence).

This clonotype was counted at least ten times. The chain uses TRBV20-1 and TRBJ2-7; D possibly matches TRBD1 or TRBD2 (5 bases each). The CDR3 has 18 residues. Trimming cost V 3 bases and J 1 base, with 25 bases left between them. Germline lookup yields CDR1 DFQATT and CDR2 SNEGSKA (reference sequence). CDR3 nucleotide sequence: TGCAGTGCTAGCGCCCTCGGGCGAGGGGCCCCGAGGTCCTACGAGCAGTACTTC. Translating it yields CSASALGRGAPRSYEQYF.

This clonotype was counted ten times or more. The chain combines TRBV14 with TRBJ2-2, with D possibly being TRBD2 (6 bases). CDR1 and CDR2 (germline): SGHDN, FVKESK. The CDR3 covers 18 residues. V lost 0 bases, J lost 6 bases, and 20 bases lay in between. The CDR3 here is CASSQDFRLGLSPGELFF. The CDR3 nucleotides are TGTGCCAGCAGCCAAGACTTCCGACTAGGGCTGAGCCCCGGGGAGCTGTTTTTT.

The chain is built from TRBV7-2 and TRBJ2-3; tentatively, D is TRBD1 (6 bases). The CDR3 is 14 amino acids. V was pared by 5 bases and J by 4 bases, with 13 bases between. Germline-derived CDR1 and CDR2 are SGHTA and FQGNSA. The CDR3 nucleotides read TGTGCCAGCAGCATAAACAGGGCGTCAGATACGCAGTATTTT. Protein product: CASSINRASDTQYF.

This clonotype came up many times. The J gene is TRBJ1-2, the V gene TRBV2; 7 bases fit TRBD1. The ends lost 3 bases at V and 4 bases at J; junction bases unmatched: 5. Germline assignment: CDR1 SNHLY and CDR2 FYNNEI. The CDR3 is 14 residues long. CDR3 bases: TGTGCCAGCAGTGATGGGACAGCCAGCTATGGCTACACCTTC. Its translation: CASSDGTASYGYTF.

The rearrangement uses TRBV28 and TRBJ1-6; tentative D call: TRBD1 (5 bases). CDR1 and CDR2 (germline): MDHEN, SYDVKM. V dropped 8 bases and J dropped 6 bases, with 14 bases sitting between them. The CDR3 runs to 14 residues. The CDR3 coding sequence is TGTGCCAGCTATCCGGGACTAAGTAATTCACCCCTCCACTTT. Its protein product is CASYPGLSNSPLHF.

This chain joins TRBV5-8 and TRBJ1-2; no reliable D call. CDR3 length: 15 residues. Trimming shortened V by 4 bases and J by 4 bases, and 17 bases separated the two germline ends. Germline CDR1 is SGHTS and CDR2 is YDEGEE. The CDR3 region is CASSPPVVYGYGYTF. In nucleotides, the CDR3 is TGTGCCAGCAGCCCGCCGGTCGTTTACGGCTATGGCTACACCTTC.

The table lists this clonotype with many counts. This chain connects TRBV5-1 to TRBJ1-2; D call uncertain. The V end was cut by 0 bases, the J end by 8 bases, with 11 bases between. The CDR3 sequence is 13 residues long. The germline gives CDR1 SGHRS, CDR2 YFSETQ. CDR3 nucleotides: TGCGCCAGCAGCTTGGGTTGGGCCCCAGGCTACACCTTC. Its translation is CASSLGWAPGYTF.

There are many counts of this clonotype. The chain is built from TRBV24-1 and TRBJ1-2, with D uncertain. The CDR3 contains 14 residues. The germline gives CDR1 KGHDR, CDR2 SFDVKD. V lost 3 bases and J lost 2, with 9 bases in between. Here the CDR3 DNA reads TGTGCCACCAGTGATCACCAAGGCAACTATGGCTACACCTTC. Protein: CATSDHQGNYGYTF.

The gene calls are TRBV11-3 and TRBJ1-1; D might be TRBD1 (6 bases). Germline V CDR1 and CDR2: SGHNT, YENEEA. The CDR3 runs to 11 residues. Trimming stripped 2 bases from V and 10 bases from J, with 8 bases between. CDR3 bases: TGTGCCAGCAGCTTAAAGGGGGGAGCTTTCTTT. This encodes CASSLKGGAFF.

The V call is TRBV10-3, the J call TRBJ1-1, with D uncertain. V gave up 3 bases and J gave up 4 bases, with 9 bases separating them. CDR1 and CDR2 from the germline V gene are ENHRY and SYGVKD. The CDR3 contains 13 residues. The CDR3 DNA reads TGTGCCATCAGTGATGGTGGGGTCACTGAAGCTTTCTTT. Translation: CAISDGGVTEAFF.

This clonotype was recorded at least ten times. CDR3 residues: CASSQYRDSAEAFF. The DNA of the CDR3 is TGTGCCAGCAGCCAATACAGGGATTCCGCTGAAGCTTTCTTT. The chain has TRBV6-6 and TRBJ1-1, with a weak D call TRBD1 (6 bases). The V end was cut by 6 bases, the J end by 6 bases, with 17 bases between. Germline values: CDR1 MNHNY, CDR2 SVGAGI (reference sequence). CDR3 length: 14 amino acids.

There are many counts of this clonotype. The chain employs TRBV20-1 and TRBJ2-2, with TRBD2 matching 9 bases. V lost 5 bases and J lost 1; bases outside the gene matches: 8. This CDR3 comprises 16 residues. Germline CDR1 reads DFQATT; CDR2 reads SNEGSKA (reference sequence). CDR3 bases: TGCAGTGCTCCTGGACTAGCGCGGGAGAACACCGGGGAGCTGTTTTTT. Translating gives CSAPGLARENTGELFF.